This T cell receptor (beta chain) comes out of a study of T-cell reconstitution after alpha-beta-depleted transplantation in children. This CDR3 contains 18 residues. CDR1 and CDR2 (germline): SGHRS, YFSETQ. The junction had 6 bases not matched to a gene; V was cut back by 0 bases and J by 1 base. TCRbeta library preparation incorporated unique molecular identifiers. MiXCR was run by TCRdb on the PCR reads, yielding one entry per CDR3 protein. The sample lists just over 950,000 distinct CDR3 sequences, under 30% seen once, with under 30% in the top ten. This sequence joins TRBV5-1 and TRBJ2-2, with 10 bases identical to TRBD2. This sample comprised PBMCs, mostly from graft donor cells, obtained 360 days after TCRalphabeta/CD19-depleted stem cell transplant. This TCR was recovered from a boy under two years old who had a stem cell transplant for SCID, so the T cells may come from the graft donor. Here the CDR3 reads CASSLALAGARNTGELFF. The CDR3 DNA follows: TGCGCCAGCAGCTTGGCCCTAGCGGGGGCCAGGAACACCGGGGAGCTGTTTTTT.